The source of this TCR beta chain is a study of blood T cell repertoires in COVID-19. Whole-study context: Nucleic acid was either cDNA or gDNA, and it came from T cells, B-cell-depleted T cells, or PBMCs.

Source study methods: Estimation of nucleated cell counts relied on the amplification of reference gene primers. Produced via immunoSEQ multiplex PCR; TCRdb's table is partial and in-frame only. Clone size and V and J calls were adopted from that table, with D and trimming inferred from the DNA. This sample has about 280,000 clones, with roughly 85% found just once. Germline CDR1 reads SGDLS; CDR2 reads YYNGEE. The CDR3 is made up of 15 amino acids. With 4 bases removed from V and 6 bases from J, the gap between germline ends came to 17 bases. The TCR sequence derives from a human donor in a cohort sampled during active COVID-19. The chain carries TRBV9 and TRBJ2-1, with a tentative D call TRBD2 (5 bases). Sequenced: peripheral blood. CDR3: CASSTTPRGVNEQFF. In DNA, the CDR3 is TGTGCCAGCAGCACGACCCCCCGGGGTGTCAATGAGCAGTTCTTC.